The clone carrying this T cell receptor (beta chain) was found many times. MiXCR, applied by TCRdb to the 5' RACE reads, yields one record per CDR3 protein. The table lists 30,000 to 40,000 distinct CDR3 sequences, 3.1% of them singletons. This specimen comes from a study of spatial heterogeneity in lung cancer. Sample time point: sample taken at primary tumor resection. Extraction of whole RNA from tumor, nontumor lung or frozen PBMC preceded unsorted sequencing. V shed 6 bases and J shed 1 base, with 12 bases lying between them. The CDR3 runs 15 residues. CDR1 MNHEY and CDR2 SVGAGI come from the germline V gene.

Sequencing was performed on normal lung tissue next to the tumor, taken at surgery. The TCR was taken from a male donor with early-stage non-small cell lung cancer. V gene TRBV6-5 combines with J gene TRBJ2-2; a possible D gene is TRBD2 (6 bases). The CDR3 loop is CASRSGPRNTGELFF. DNA for the CDR3: TGTGCCAGCAGGAGCGGGCCACGGAACACCGGGGAGCTGTTTTTT.